This T cell receptor (beta chain) was sequenced during a study of shared clonotypes between healthy human individuals (dated by TCRdb to about 2020). For the study in its entirety: The cohort included three men and a couple of women between 18 and 49 years of age. To increase sequencing depth and limit assay-specific biases, TCR repertoire library preparation and sequencing were carried out by different laboratories using diverse techniques. Between about 0.9 and 9 billion PBMCs per donor were obtained by leukapheresis. To estimate repertoire size and how much clonotype sharing occurs between individuals, the study deeply sequenced the blood TCR repertoires of five healthy adults. Points the paper makes about the study in general: Because the study included a small number of donors, the genetic and exposure-history diversity represented was limited. Sampling was restricted to blood, and TCR repertoires in tissue are likely to differ from TCR repertoires in blood. Pairwise subsampling led to the expectation that sequencing depth would affect the degree of clonotype sharing among donors.

This clone appeared once. The specificity of this receptor is unknown. Base qualities are not at hand, and no much larger clone is one base apart. The CDR3 covers 14 residues, taking in both the cysteine and the phenylalanine. Of all the DNA, just the CDR3 is kept, 42 bases in frame from base 1. The germline V gene supplies CDR1 SGHDT and CDR2 YYEEEE. Deletion took 3 bases off V and 2 bases off J, with a span of 12 bases between the germline ends. Donors were healthy HIV-negative adults with no recently reported acute infections or vaccinations. Only Caucasian adults living in Nashville, Tennessee, USA were represented among the donors. For unsorted samples, roughly 91 million PBMCs were counted, and genomic DNA was extracted using the QIAamp DNA Blood Mini kit. After blood collection by leukapheresis, PBMCs were isolated using Ficoll-Histopaque density gradient centrifugation and then cryopreserved in the vapor phase of liquid nitrogen.

Using the deep immunoSEQ assay, TCR CDR3 regions were amplified from genomic DNA by multiplex PCR. Genomic DNA extracted from each cell subset was distributed evenly over all wells of several immunoSEQ 96-well plates, and each plate served as one replicate. For unsorted PBMC, around 0.3 ug genomic DNA, equal to 30,000 or so T cell genomes, was loaded into each replicate PCR. Ten immunoSEQ deep assay plates were used to sequence unsorted PBMC genomic DNA. Purified libraries were quantified with a Qubit 3.0 fluorometer, sized on a Bioanalyzer 2100, and re-quantified with the KAPA Library Quantification kit. Every immunoSEQ 96-well plate was sequenced on a dedicated single-read 150-cycle Illumina NextSeq 550 flow cell. The study's own analysis went as follows. The immunoSEQ output contained only junctional sequences without quality scores, so filtering could not match that applied to full-length reads. Sequences were annotated with PyIR, a Python wrapper for IgBLAST v1.9, using IMGT germline references to assign V/J genes and CDR3. Reads with weak V/J assignments (E-value above 1e-6), missing CDR3, stop codons, out-of-frame junctions, or ambiguous translated residues were removed. V3J clonotypes were defined as sequences sharing the same inferred V gene, J gene, and CDR3 amino acid sequence. To compute the percentage overlap between repertoires, the number of shared unique clonotypes was divided by the size of the smaller repertoire. Three approaches were used to assess repertoire richness: RTK rarefaction, the Chao1 estimator, and Recon v2.1 estimates of unobserved clonotypes. TCRdb obtained this table from immuneACCESS and retained in-frame rearrangements with V and J assigned. These tables miss some clones; where compared with another copy, unresolved V genes account for less than half of the shortfall, and the remainder is unexplained. The V and J calls and the clone size are those of that table, but D and trimming were determined from the DNA. Within this sample are hundreds of thousands of clones, with 79% of them counted one time only. The ten largest clonotypes hold 13% of the sample.

The source is a woman in her thirties or forties in good health. Some clones in this sample may be carry-over from other donors' samples. The sample taken for sequencing was PBMCs. Recombination joined TRBV5-6 with TRBJ2-7; no confident D gene assignment can be made. The sequenced DNA: TGTGCCAGCAGCTCCCTGGGCAAAACCTACGAGCAGTACTTC. This translates into CASSSLGKTYEQYF.